A selection of T cell receptor beta chains follows, all from one sample in a study of T cell responses to AZD1222 COVID-19 vaccine. Only in-frame clones appear in the TCRdb table, and some are missing; sequencing was by immunoSEQ multiplex PCR. The sample contains more than 150,000 clones, approximately 90% of which appear only once. The material was peripheral blood, obtained 28 days after the second AZD1222 dose. The source is an adult who received the AZD1222 COVID-19 vaccine. CDR3s include the opening cysteine and the closing phenylalanine or tryptophan. A D gene is named only where the DNA matches it firmly. Not all rows give a size; the values are once, few, many and, for expanded clones, a class.

len	d_gene	j_gene	abundance	v_gene	CDR3aa	CDR3nt
16	-	TRBJ2-3	once	TRBV6-5	CASSYQSGSSTDTQYF	TGTGCCAGCAGTTACCAAAGCGGGTCCAGCACAGATACGCAGTATTTT
14	-	TRBJ2-4	-	TRBV4-1	CASSQDSSKNIQYF	TGCGCCAGCAGCCAAGACTCGAGCAAAAACATTCAGTACTTC
13	-	TRBJ2-7	-	TRBV7-3	CASSLGVNYEQYF	TGTGCCAGCAGCTTGGGGGTTAACTACGAGCAGTACTTC
18	-	TRBJ2-1	-	TRBV19	CASSPGVGSGSSYNEQFF	TGTGCCAGTAGTCCCGGGGTGGGGTCGGGTAGCTCCTACAATGAGCAGTTCTTC
22	-	TRBJ2-7	-	TRBV7-8	CASSFGFPVRTNPSKSSYEQYF	TGTGCCAGCAGCTTCGGGTTCCCGGTTAGGACAAACCCCTCCAAAAGCTCCTACGAGCAGTACTTC
14	-	TRBJ2-7	-	TRBV21-1	CASSKGSVLYEQYF	TGTGCCAGCAGCAAAGGGTCGGTCCTCTACGAGCAGTACTTC
13	-	TRBJ1-6	-	TRBV7-9	CASSPQGNSPLHF	TGTGCCAGCAGCCCCCAGGGTAATTCACCCCTCCACTTT
15	-	TRBJ1-3	-	TRBV6-5	CASKLGGLSGNTIYF	TGTGCCAGCAAACTAGGGGGACTCTCTGGAAACACCATATATTTT
15	-	TRBJ1-1	-	TRBV5-1	CASSPQPGANTEAFF	TGCGCCAGCAGCCCCCAGCCGGGGGCGAACACTGAAGCTTTCTTT
15	-	TRBJ1-4	-	TRBV3-1/TRBV3-2	CASSQGGGPNEKLFF	TGTGCCAGCAGCCAAGGGGGCGGACCTAATGAAAAACTGTTTTTT
15	-	TRBJ2-3	-	TRBV19	CASSGGLASTDTQYF	TGTGCCAGTAGTGGAGGCCTTGCTAGCACAGATACGCAGTATTTT
15	TRBD1	TRBJ2-1	-	TRBV7-3	CASNRGQISYNEQFF	TGTGCCAGCAATCGGGGACAGATATCCTACAATGAGCAGTTCTTC
14	TRBD1	TRBJ2-7	-	TRBV27	CASSIPGQLNQQYF	TGTGCCAGCAGTATTCCGGGACAGCTTAATCAGCAGTACTTC
14	TRBD1	TRBJ1-5	-	TRBV5-6	CASSSTGEAWPQHF	TGTGCCAGCAGCTCCACAGGGGAAGCCTGGCCCCAGCATTTT
14	TRBD2	TRBJ2-3	-	TRBV9	CASSRGGTADTQYF	TGTGCCAGCAGCAGGGGAGGGACTGCAGATACGCAGTATTTT
13	-	TRBJ2-5	-	TRBV28	CASDNRIQETQYF	TGTGCCAGCGACAACAGGATCCAAGAGACCCAGTACTTC
16	TRBD1	TRBJ2-1	-	TRBV19	CASSTQGTGGYNEQFF	TGTGCCAGTAGTACGCAGGGGACAGGGGGTTACAATGAGCAGTTCTTC
13	TRBD1	TRBJ1-2	-	TRBV10-2	CASSLPTGDGYTF	TGCGCCAGCAGTTTACCGACAGGGGATGGCTACACCTTC
14	TRBD2	TRBJ2-7	-	TRBV27	CASSHGPGGYEQYF	TGTGCCAGCAGCCACGGGCCGGGGGGGTACGAGCAGTACTTC
14	-	TRBJ2-1	-	TRBV6-6	CASGQREYYNEQFF	TGTGCCAGTGGCCAACGGGAGTATTACAATGAGCAGTTCTTC
16	-	TRBJ2-1	-	TRBV6-2/TRBV6-3	CASSYQSGLDYNEQFF	TGTGCCAGCAGTTACCAGTCCGGACTTGATTACAATGAGCAGTTCTTC
14	-	TRBJ1-4	-	TRBV7-2	CASSPGGLGEKLFF	TGTGCCAGCAGCCCCGGAGGGTTAGGCGAAAAACTGTTTTTT
16	-	TRBJ2-7	-	TRBV27	CASSLSVGGLSYEQYF	TGTGCCAGCAGTTTATCAGTAGGGGGACTAAGTTACGAGCAGTACTTC
17	TRBD1	TRBJ2-2	-	TRBV28	CASSPRGAGGGTGELFF	TGTGCCAGCAGCCCCCGGGGAGCAGGGGGCGGTACCGGGGAGCTGTTTTTT
13	-	TRBJ2-7	-	TRBV7-2	CASRFEGKGEQYF	TGTGCCAGCAGATTTGAGGGTAAGGGCGAGCAGTACTTC
15	TRBD1	TRBJ1-2	-	TRBV6-6	CASSLTTGGNYGYTF	TGTGCCAGCAGTTTAACGACAGGGGGAAACTATGGCTACACCTTC
14	-	TRBJ1-1	-	TRBV4-2	CASSQDRAGSKAFF	TGTGCCAGCAGCCAAGATCGGGCGGGGAGTAAAGCTTTCTTT
13	-	TRBJ1-2	-	TRBV3-1/TRBV3-2	CASSQELIYGYTF	TGTGCCAGCAGCCAAGAACTCATTTATGGCTACACCTTC
14	TRBD1	TRBJ2-3	-	TRBV28	CASIRDRGTDTQYF	TGTGCCAGCATTCGGGACAGGGGCACAGATACGCAGTATTTT
13	-	TRBJ1-1	few	TRBV9	CASSVGGRTEAFF	TGTGCCAGCAGCGTAGGAGGGAGGACTGAAGCTTTCTTT
15	TRBD1	TRBJ2-7	-	TRBV6-5	CASSNGQGSAYEQYF	TGTGCCAGCAGTAACGGACAGGGTAGTGCATACGAGCAGTACTTC
13	-	TRBJ2-1	once	TRBV7-3	CASSLQGGNEQFF	TGTGCCAGCAGCTTACAGGGGGGCAATGAGCAGTTCTTC
17	-	TRBJ2-6	-	TRBV19	CASSLDTRRAGANVLTF	TGTGCCAGTAGTTTGGACACGCGGAGGGCTGGGGCCAACGTCCTGACTTTC
14	TRBD2	TRBJ2-1	-	TRBV18	CASSPSGGYNEQFF	TGTGCCAGCTCACCTAGCGGGGGCTACAATGAGCAGTTCTTC
14	-	TRBJ1-1	-	TRBV27	CASSFLGLNTEAFF	TGTGCCAGCAGTTTTCTGGGGTTGAACACTGAAGCTTTCTTT
11	-	TRBJ2-5	-	TRBV24-1	CATQGGETQYF	TGTGCCACCCAGGGTGGGGAGACCCAGTACTTC
15	TRBD1	TRBJ1-6	-	TRBV19	CASSPGTANNSPLHF	TGTGCCAGTAGCCCTGGGACAGCCAATAATTCACCCCTCCACTTT
15	-	TRBJ2-2	-	TRBV7-2	CASSPFRGNTGELFF	TGTGCCAGCAGCCCCTTCCGAGGGAACACCGGGGAGCTGTTTTTT
16	TRBD2	TRBJ2-1	-	TRBV7-2	CASSLTSGSQYNEQFF	TGTGCCAGCAGCCTAACTAGCGGGAGTCAATACAATGAGCAGTTCTTC
12	-	TRBJ1-5	-	TRBV5-8	CASSLAVPPQHF	TGTGCCAGCAGCTTGGCCGTGCCTCCCCAGCATTTT
15	-	TRBJ1-1	-	TRBV27	CASSLRGSPSTEAFF	TGTGCCAGCAGCCTTAGGGGCTCACCCTCGACTGAAGCTTTCTTT
16	-	TRBJ1-4	many	TRBV6-2/TRBV6-3	CASSYSTGVGNEKLFF	TGTGCCAGCAGTTACTCCACCGGCGTCGGTAATGAAAAACTGTTTTTT
16	-	TRBJ2-7	once	TRBV27	CASSFGTSGTKDEQYF	TGTGCCAGCAGTTTTGGGACAAGCGGGACCAAGGATGAGCAGTACTTC
13	-	TRBJ1-1	-	TRBV12-3/TRBV12-4	CASTPTGNTEAFF	TGTGCCAGCACCCCGACGGGAAACACTGAAGCTTTCTTT
17	-	TRBJ1-4	-	TRBV28	CASSSTLAGETNEKLFF	TGTGCCAGCAGTTCCACCCTGGCGGGGGAAACTAATGAAAAACTGTTTTTT
14	TRBD2	TRBJ2-7	-	TRBV6-2/TRBV6-3	CASSPGLATYEQYF	TGTGCCAGCAGCCCCGGACTAGCGACCTACGAGCAGTACTTC
15	-	TRBJ1-1	-	TRBV19	CATKGVLGKDTEAFF	TGTGCCACCAAGGGGGTTCTGGGGAAGGACACTGAAGCTTTCTTT
17	TRBD2	TRBJ2-2	-	TRBV27	CASSFTMTSGNTGELFF	TGTGCCAGCAGTTTCACAATGACTAGCGGAAACACCGGGGAGCTGTTTTTT
16	-	TRBJ2-5	-	TRBV28	CASSSLKAGFQETQYF	TGTGCCAGCAGCTCACTTAAGGCGGGGTTCCAAGAGACCCAGTACTTC
13	-	TRBJ2-5	-	TRBV30	CASSTGVGDTQYF	TGTGCCTCATCGACGGGCGTTGGGGATACCCAGTACTTC
14	TRBD1	TRBJ1-1	-	TRBV4-1	CASSLRQGDTEAFF	TGCGCCAGCAGCCTCCGACAGGGGGACACTGAAGCTTTCTTT
15	TRBD1	TRBJ2-5	-	TRBV5-5	CASSFGQGFRETQYF	TGTGCCAGCAGCTTCGGACAGGGGTTTCGAGAGACCCAGTACTTC
17	TRBD2	TRBJ2-7	-	TRBV2	CASSVSLGTSGLYEQYF	TGTGCCAGCAGTGTCTCTCTGGGGACTAGCGGACTCTACGAGCAGTACTTC
15	TRBD1	TRBJ2-2	-	TRBV5-8	CASSTLQGATGELFF	TGTGCCAGCAGCACTTTACAGGGGGCCACCGGGGAGCTGTTTTTT
14	-	TRBJ1-2	-	TRBV25-1	CASSKGGTNYGYTF	TGTGCCAGCAGTAAGGGGGGAACTAACTATGGCTACACCTTC
13	-	TRBJ2-7	-	TRBV5-1	CASRGGGGSEQYF	TGCGCCAGCAGAGGAGGTGGGGGTTCCGAGCAGTACTTC
15	-	TRBJ2-5	-	TRBV28	CASSNGTSFLETQYF	TGTGCCAGCAGTAACGGGACTTCCTTCTTGGAGACCCAGTACTTC
14	TRBD2	TRBJ2-1	-	TRBV7-8	CASSLIYSGREQFF	TGTGCCAGCAGCTTAATTTATAGCGGGAGGGAGCAGTTCTTC
16	-	TRBJ1-2	-	TRBV28	CASSFPLDRINYGYTF	TGTGCCAGCAGTTTTCCTCTCGACAGGATTAACTATGGCTACACCTTC
15	-	TRBJ2-7	-	TRBV28	CASSLWSAGSGEQYF	TGTGCCAGCAGTTTATGGTCTGCGGGAAGCGGCGAGCAGTACTTC